These 3 T cell receptor beta chains were sequenced from one sample in a study of regulatory T cells in long-lasting Graves disease. Time point in this sample: newly diagnosed GD, antithyroid drugs for less than 3 months. Isolated PBMC RNA provided the starting material for the TCR library. Assembly of TCR beta libraries relied on iRepertoire HTBI primers together with Arm-PCR of CDR3 regions. TCRdb reanalysed the multiplex PCR reads using MiXCR and keeps one entry per CDR3 protein. The sample consists of roughly 610,000 distinct CDR3 sequences, roughly 15% of them appearing once. A further study also used this sample, focusing on T cells in Graves' hyperthyroidism and ophthalmopathy.

The starting material was peripheral blood mononuclear cells (PBMCs), obtained at new diagnosis, from a patient treated with antithyroid drugs. The receptors stem from a woman aged 25 to 39 with Graves disease.

This clonotype was counted many times. This chain uses TRBV6-1 with TRBJ1-2, with D unresolved. Trimming left V 6 bases short and J 10 bases short, with 18 bases between. Germline loops: CDR1 MNHNS, CDR2 SASEGT. This CDR3 region has 13 residues. Here the CDR3 reads CASRPLDGRHYTF. CDR3 DNA: TGTGCCAGCAGACCCCTGGACGGGAGACACTACACCTTC.

This clonotype was seen at least ten times. The V call is TRBV28, the J call TRBJ1-2; no firm D call. V was cut by 6 bases and J by 13 bases, with 18 bases left in between. Germline CDR1 is MDHEN and CDR2 is SYDVKM. The CDR3 loop spans 12 amino acids. The DNA for the CDR3 is TGTGCCAGCAGCCGCACACCCCTCTTAGTCACCTTC. Protein: CASSRTPLLVTF.

This clonotype was detected only a few times. The J gene is TRBJ1-5, the V gene TRBV11-2; D unresolved. Germline V gene data show CDR1 as SGHAT and CDR2 as FQNNGV. There are 14 residues in the CDR3. V was pared by 5 bases and J by 11 bases, with 19 bases between. DNA for the CDR3: TGTGCCAGCAGCCAAGATGATACAATCAGGACCCAGCATTTT. Residues: CASSQDDTIRTQHF.